The clone carrying this TCR beta chain was counted a few times. As yet, its antigen is unknown. Germline V gene data show CDR1 as DFQATT and CDR2 as SNEGSKA (reference sequence). The CDR3 length is 13 residues. V lost 5 bases to trimming and J lost 1 base; unmatched junction nucleotides: 4. The source of the sample is a study of T cells in Graves' hyperthyroidism and ophthalmopathy. General study findings and limits: In the blood, most expanded thyroid clonotypes above 0.001 appeared as well. The model identified upcoming ophthalmopathy a median roughly 6 months ahead of onset.

Amplification targeted TCR beta CDR3 regions from RNA transcripts. HTBI primers were the set used in a first-round RT-PCR of the TCR CDR3. A single record per CDR3 protein comes from TCRdb applying MiXCR to the multiplex PCR reads. The sample lists 660,000 or so distinct CDR3 sequences; 20% to 25% were seen once. Sequences were obtained from blood. This chain uses TRBV20-1 with TRBJ1-1, with 7 bases lining up with TRBD1. This receptor was taken from a man younger than 40 with Graves' ophthalmopathy. In DNA, the CDR3 is TGCAGTGCTTCCGGGACAGAGAACACTGAAGCTTTCTTT. It specifies CSASGTENTEAFF.